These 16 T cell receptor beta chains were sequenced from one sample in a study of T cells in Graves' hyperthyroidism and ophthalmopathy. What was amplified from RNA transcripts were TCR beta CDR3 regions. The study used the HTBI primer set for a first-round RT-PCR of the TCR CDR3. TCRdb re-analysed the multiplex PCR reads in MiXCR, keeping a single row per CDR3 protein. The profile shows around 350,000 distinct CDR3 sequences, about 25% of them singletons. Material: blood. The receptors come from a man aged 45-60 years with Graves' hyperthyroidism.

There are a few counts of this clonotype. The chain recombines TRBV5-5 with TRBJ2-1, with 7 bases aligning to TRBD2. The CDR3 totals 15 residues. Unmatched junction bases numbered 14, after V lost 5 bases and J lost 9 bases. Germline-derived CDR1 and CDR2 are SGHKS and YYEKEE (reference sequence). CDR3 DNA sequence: TGTGCCAGCAGAACCGGGACTAACTCGTTCGGTGAGCAGTTCTTC. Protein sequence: CASRTGTNSFGEQFF.

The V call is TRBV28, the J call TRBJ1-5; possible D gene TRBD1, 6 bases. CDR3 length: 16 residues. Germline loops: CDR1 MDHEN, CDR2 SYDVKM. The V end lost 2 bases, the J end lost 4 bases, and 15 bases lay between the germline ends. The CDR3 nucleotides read TGTGCCAGCAGTTTAGGGGGGGGCACCTCGAATCAGCCCCAGCATTTT. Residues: CASSLGGGTSNQPQHF.

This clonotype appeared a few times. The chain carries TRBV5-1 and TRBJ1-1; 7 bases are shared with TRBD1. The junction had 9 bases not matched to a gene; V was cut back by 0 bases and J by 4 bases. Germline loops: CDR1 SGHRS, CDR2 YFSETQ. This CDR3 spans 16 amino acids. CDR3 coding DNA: TGCGCCAGCAGCTTGGCCGGAGGGGGCGCGGGCACTGAAGCTTTCTTT. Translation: CASSLAGGGAGTEAFF.

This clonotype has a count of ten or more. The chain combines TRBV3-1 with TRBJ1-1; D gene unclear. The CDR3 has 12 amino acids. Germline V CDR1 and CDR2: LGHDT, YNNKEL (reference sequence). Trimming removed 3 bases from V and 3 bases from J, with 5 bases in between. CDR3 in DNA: TGTGCCAGCAGCCACGGGTACACTGAAGCTTTCTTT. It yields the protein CASSHGYTEAFF.

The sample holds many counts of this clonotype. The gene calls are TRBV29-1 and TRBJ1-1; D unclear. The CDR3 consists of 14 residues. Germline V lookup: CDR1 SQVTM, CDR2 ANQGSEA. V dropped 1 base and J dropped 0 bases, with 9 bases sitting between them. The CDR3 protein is CSVEGVGMNTEAFF. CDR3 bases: TGCAGCGTTGAAGGGGTGGGGATGAACACTGAAGCTTTCTTT.

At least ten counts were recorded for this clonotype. This chain's CDR3 is CASSFPEDGYDNMNTEAFF. CDR3 nucleotide sequence: TGTGCCAGCAGTTTCCCCGAGGACGGTTATGATAACATGAACACTGAAGCTTTCTTT. V usage is TRBV28 and J usage is TRBJ1-1; D is undetermined. Germline V lookup: CDR1 MDHEN, CDR2 SYDVKM. V gave up 3 bases and J gave up 0 bases, with 23 bases separating them. The length of the CDR3 is 19 residues.

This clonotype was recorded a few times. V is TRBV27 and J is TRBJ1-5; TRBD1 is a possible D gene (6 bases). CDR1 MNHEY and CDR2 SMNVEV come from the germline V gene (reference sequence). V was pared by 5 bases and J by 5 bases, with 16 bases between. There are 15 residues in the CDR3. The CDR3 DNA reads TGTGCCAGCAGTCCTGGACAGTCCCCCGATCAGCCCCAGCATTTT. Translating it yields CASSPGQSPDQPQHF.

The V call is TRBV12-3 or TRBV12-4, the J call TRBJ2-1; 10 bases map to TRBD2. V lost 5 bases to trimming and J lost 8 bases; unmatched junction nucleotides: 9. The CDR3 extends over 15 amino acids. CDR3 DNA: TGTGCCAGCAGTCGTCCTAGCGGGAGTACCGATGAGCAGTTCTTC. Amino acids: CASSRPSGSTDEQFF.

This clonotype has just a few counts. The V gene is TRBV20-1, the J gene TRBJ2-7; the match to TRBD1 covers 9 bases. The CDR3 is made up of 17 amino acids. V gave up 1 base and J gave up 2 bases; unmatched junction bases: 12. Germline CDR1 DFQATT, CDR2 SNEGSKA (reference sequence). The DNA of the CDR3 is TGCAGTGCTAGAGGGACAGGGGCTGGGGGGGCGACCTACGAGCAGTACTTC. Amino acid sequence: CSARGTGAGGATYEQYF.

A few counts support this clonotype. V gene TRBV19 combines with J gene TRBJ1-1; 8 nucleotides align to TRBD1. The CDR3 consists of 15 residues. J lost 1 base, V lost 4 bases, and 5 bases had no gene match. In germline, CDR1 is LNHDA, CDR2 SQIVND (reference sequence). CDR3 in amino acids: CASSSRGPKNTEAFF. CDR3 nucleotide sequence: TGTGCCAGTAGTAGCAGGGGGCCAAAGAACACTGAAGCTTTCTTT.

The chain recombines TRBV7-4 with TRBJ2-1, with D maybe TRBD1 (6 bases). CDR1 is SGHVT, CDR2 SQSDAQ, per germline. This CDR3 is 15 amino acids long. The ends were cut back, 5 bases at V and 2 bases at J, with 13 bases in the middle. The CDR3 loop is CASSAGTPAYNEQFF. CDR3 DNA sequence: TGTGCCAGCAGCGCCGGGACACCGGCCTACAATGAGCAGTTCTTC.

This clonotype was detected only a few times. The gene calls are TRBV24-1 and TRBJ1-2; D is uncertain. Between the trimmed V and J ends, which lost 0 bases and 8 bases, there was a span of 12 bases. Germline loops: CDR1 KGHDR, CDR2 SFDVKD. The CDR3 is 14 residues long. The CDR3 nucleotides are TGTGCCACCAGTGATTTGCGGTGGGGAGGCGGCTACACCTTC. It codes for CATSDLRWGGGYTF.

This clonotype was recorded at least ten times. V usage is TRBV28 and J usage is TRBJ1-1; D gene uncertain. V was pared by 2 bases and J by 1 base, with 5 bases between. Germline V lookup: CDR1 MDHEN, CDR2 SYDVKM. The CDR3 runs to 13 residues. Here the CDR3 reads CASSLPANTEAFF. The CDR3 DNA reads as TGTGCCAGCAGTTTACCGGCGAACACTGAAGCTTTCTTT. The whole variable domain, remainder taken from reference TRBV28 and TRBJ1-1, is DVKVTQSSRYLVKRTGEKVFLECVQDMDHENMFWYRQDPGLGLRLIYFSYDVKMKEKGDIPEGYSVSREKKERFSLILESASTNQTSMYLCASSLPANTEAFFGQGTRLTVV.

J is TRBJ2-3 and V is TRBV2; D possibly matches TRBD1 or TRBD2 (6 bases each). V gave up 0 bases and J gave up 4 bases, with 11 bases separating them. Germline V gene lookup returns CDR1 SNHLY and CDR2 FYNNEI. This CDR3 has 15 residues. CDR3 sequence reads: CASSEAYREADTQYF. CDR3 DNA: TGTGCCAGCAGTGAAGCGTACAGGGAGGCAGATACGCAGTATTTT. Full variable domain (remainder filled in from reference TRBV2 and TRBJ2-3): EPEVTQTPSHQVTQMGQEVILRCVPISNHLYFYWYRQILGQKVEFLVSFYNNEISEKSEIFDDQFSVERPDGSNFTLKIRSTKLEDSAMYFCASSEAYREADTQYFGPGTRLTVL.

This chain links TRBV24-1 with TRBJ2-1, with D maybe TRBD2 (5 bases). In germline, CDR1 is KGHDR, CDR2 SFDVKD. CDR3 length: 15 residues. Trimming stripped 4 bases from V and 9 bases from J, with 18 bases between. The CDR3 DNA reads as TGTGCCACCAGTGACCCGACGGCCGTCCGGGGTGAGCAGTTCTTC. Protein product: CATSDPTAVRGEQFF.

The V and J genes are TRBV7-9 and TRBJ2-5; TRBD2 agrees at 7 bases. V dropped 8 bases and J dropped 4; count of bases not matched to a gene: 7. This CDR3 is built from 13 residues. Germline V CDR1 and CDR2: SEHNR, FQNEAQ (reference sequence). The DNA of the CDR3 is TGTGCCAGCGCCGGGAGGACCCGAGAGACCCAGTACTTC. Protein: CASAGRTRETQYF.